This T cell receptor beta chain derives from a study of blood T cells in healthy people across ages. Remarks on this clonotype: Its target is unknown. The junction and the germline gene differ at one end; a read error may be behind it.

Per the germline V gene, CDR1 is DFQATT and CDR2 is SNEGSKA (reference sequence). The CDR3 spans 15 residues. Study results and limitations: CMV status of donors was unknown, possibly confounding expanded clonotype changes. Naive T cell percentage by flow cytometry tracked strongly with beta diversity.

Then a second PCR, running roughly 7 to 11 cycles, was carried out with a sample-barcoded 5' primer and a J-beta primer mix. MiXCR, run by TCRdb on the 5' RACE reads, gives a single entry per CDR3 protein. The sample shows roughly 800,000 distinct CDR3 sequences, more than 45% of them seen only once. The J gene is TRBJ2-3, the V gene TRBV20-1; tentatively, D is TRBD1 (7 bases). The sequenced sample consisted of blood. The clonotype originates from a young man in good health. CDR3 DNA sequence: TGCAATGCTAGAGAGGCAGGGGGGTTCCCAGATACGCAGTATTTT. The encoded protein is CNAREAGGFPDTQYF.